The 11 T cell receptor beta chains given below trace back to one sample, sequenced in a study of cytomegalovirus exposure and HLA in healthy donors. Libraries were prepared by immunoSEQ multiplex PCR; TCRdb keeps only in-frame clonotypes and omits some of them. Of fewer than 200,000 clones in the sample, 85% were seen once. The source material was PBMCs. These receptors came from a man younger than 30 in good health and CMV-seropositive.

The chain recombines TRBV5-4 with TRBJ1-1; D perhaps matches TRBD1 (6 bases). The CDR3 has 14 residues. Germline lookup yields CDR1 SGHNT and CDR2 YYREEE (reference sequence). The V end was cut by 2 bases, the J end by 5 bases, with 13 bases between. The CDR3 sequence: CASSLQGQRTEAFF. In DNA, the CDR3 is TGTGCCAGCAGCTTACAGGGTCAAAGGACTGAAGCTTTCTTT.

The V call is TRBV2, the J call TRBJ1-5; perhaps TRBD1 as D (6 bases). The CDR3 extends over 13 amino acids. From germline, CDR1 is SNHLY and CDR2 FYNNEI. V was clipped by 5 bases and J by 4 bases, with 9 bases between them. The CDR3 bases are TGTGCCAGCAGTACAGGGATGAATCAGCCCCAGCATTTT. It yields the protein CASSTGMNQPQHF.

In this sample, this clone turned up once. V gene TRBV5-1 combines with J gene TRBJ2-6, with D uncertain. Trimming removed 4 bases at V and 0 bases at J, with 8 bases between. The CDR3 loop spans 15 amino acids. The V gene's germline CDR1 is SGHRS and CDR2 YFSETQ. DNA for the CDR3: TGCGCCAGCAGCAGTCAGGTCTCTGGGGCCAACGTCCTGACTTTC. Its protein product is CASSSQVSGANVLTF.

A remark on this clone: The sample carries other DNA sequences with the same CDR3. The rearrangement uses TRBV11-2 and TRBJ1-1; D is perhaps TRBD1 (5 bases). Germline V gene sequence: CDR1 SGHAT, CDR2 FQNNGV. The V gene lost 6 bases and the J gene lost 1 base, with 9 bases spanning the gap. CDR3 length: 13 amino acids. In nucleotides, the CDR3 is TGTGCCAGCAGTCTTGACAGGAACACTGAAGCTTTCTTT. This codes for CASSLDRNTEAFF.

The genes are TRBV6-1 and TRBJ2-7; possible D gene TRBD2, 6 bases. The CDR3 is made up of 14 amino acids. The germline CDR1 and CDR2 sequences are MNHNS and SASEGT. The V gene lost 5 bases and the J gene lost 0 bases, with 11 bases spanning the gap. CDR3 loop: CASSPGLSSYEQYF. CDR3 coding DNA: TGTGCCAGCAGTCCTGGACTAAGCTCCTACGAGCAGTACTTC.

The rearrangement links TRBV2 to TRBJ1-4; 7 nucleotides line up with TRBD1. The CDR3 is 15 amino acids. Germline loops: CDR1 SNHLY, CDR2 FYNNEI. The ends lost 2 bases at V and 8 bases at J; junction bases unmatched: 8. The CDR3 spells CASSEKTGEWEKLFF. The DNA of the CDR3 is TGTGCCAGCAGTGAAAAAACAGGGGAATGGGAAAAACTGTTTTTT.

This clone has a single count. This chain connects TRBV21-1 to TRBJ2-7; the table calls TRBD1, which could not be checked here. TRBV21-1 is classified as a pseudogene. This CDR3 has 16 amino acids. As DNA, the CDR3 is TGTGCCAGCAGCAAAAAGGCAGGGAATTCTCCCTACGAGCAGTACTTC. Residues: CASSKKAGNSPYEQYF.

The CDR3 sequence: CATSEGATYGYTF. The CDR3, as DNA: TGTGCCACCTCGGAAGGGGCTACTTATGGCTACACCTTC. The V and J genes are TRBV15 and TRBJ1-2; tentatively, D is TRBD1 (5 bases). CDR1 is LNHNV, CDR2 YYDKDF, per germline (reference sequence). CDR3 length: 13 residues. V gave up 8 bases and J gave up 5 bases, with 15 bases separating them.

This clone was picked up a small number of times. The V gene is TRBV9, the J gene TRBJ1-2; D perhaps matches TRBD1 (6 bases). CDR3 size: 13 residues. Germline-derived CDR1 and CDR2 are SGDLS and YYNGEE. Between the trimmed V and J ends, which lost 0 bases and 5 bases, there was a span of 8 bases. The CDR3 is CASSVEGGYGYTF. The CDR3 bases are TGTGCCAGCAGCGTAGAAGGGGGATATGGCTACACCTTC.

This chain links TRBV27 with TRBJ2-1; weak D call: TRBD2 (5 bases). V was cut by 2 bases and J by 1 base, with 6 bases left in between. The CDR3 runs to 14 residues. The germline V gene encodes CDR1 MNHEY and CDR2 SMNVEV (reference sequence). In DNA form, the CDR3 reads TGTGCCAGCAGTTTAGACTATTCCTACAATGAGCAGTTCTTC. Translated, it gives CASSLDYSYNEQFF.

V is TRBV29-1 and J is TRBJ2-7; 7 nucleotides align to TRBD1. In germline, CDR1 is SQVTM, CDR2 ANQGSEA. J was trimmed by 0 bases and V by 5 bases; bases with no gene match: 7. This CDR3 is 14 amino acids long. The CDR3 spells CSVYWDRLSYEQYF. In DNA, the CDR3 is TGCAGCGTTTATTGGGACAGACTCTCCTACGAGCAGTACTTC.